This is a list of T cell receptor beta chains from one sample in a study of human T cells and chemical hapten exposure. TCRdb reprocessed the RACE reads via MiXCR and lists one record per CDR3 protein. The sample consists of under 95,000 distinct CDR3 sequences, about 8.8% of them appearing once. Sequencing input: whole blood. The receptors stem from a female donor in good health. Some clones in this sample may be carry-over from other donors' samples. CDR3s include the opening cysteine and the closing phenylalanine or tryptophan. D genes are given only for firm matches. Clone sizes are given selectively: once, few, many, or a class where the clone is expanded.

J gene: TRBJ2-7
D gene: TRBD2
clone size: .
V gene: TRBV10-3
CDR3 protein: CAISEGLAGTYEQYF
CDR3 DNA: TGTGCCATCAGTGAGGGACTAGCGGGAACCTACGAGCAGTACTTC

J gene: TRBJ2-3
D gene: TRBD2
clone size: few
V gene: TRBV20-1
CDR3 protein: CSAQGLAGSDTQYF
CDR3 DNA: TGCAGTGCGCAGGGACTAGCGGGGTCAGATACGCAGTATTTT

J gene: TRBJ2-2
D gene: TRBD1
clone size: few
V gene: TRBV12-3/TRBV12-4
CDR3 protein: CASSYRGTGELFF
CDR3 DNA: TGTGCCAGCAGCTACAGGGGAACCGGGGAGCTGTTTTTT

J gene: TRBJ1-4
D gene: .
clone size: few
V gene: TRBV4-1
CDR3 protein: CASSQKSTNEKLFF
CDR3 DNA: TGCGCCAGCAGCCAAAAATCAACTAATGAAAAACTGTTTTTT

J gene: TRBJ2-1
D gene: .
clone size: .
V gene: TRBV12-5
CDR3 protein: CASGYRNPENNNEQFF
CDR3 DNA: TGTGCTAGTGGTTATAGGAACCCGGAGAATAACAATGAGCAGTTCTTC

J gene: TRBJ2-3
D gene: TRBD2
clone size: few
V gene: TRBV4-1
CDR3 protein: CASSQDQREFINTQYF
CDR3 DNA: TGCGCCAGCAGCCAAGATCAGCGGGAGTTTATTAATACGCAGTATTTT

J gene: TRBJ1-1
D gene: .
clone size: many
V gene: TRBV27
CDR3 protein: CASSLTVGGLGEAFF
CDR3 DNA: TGTGCCAGCAGTTTAACGGTGGGGGGACTTGGTGAAGCTTTCTTT

J gene: TRBJ1-1
D gene: .
clone size: .
V gene: TRBV4-3
CDR3 protein: CASSRMEGNEAFF
CDR3 DNA: TGCGCCAGCAGCCGTATGGAGGGGAATGAAGCTTTCTTT

J gene: TRBJ1-1
D gene: .
clone size: .
V gene: TRBV7-9
CDR3 protein: CASSEGSEAFF
CDR3 DNA: TGTGCCAGCAGCGAGGGGAGTGAAGCTTTCTTT

J gene: TRBJ2-3
D gene: TRBD2
clone size: few
V gene: TRBV3-1
CDR3 protein: CASSQDNPVLAGTDTQYF
CDR3 DNA: TGTGCCAGCAGCCAAGATAACCCGGTACTAGCGGGAACAGATACGCAGTATTTT